This passage covers 26 T cell receptor beta chains from one sample sequenced in a study of cytomegalovirus exposure and HLA in healthy donors. The PCR contained 60 Vbeta and 13 Jbeta primers. Clones were read by immunoSEQ multiplex PCR, and TCRdb kept only the in-frame ones, dropping some. The data show approximately 210,000 clones, around four fifths seen once. Material for sequencing was PBMCs. These TCRs come from a woman aged 50 to 60 in good health and CMV-seropositive.

This clone appeared once. This rearrangement joins TRBV19 to TRBJ1-2, with D perhaps TRBD1 (6 bases). Deletions cut 4 bases from V and 0 bases from J, with 15 bases between. The CDR3 is 16 amino acids. Germline V gives CDR1 LNHDA, CDR2 SQIVND (reference sequence). CDR3 in amino acids: CASSKDKDRANYGYTF. In DNA, the CDR3 is TGTGCCAGTAGTAAAGATAAGGACAGAGCTAACTATGGCTACACCTTC.

The V call is TRBV27, the J call TRBJ1-1; 7 nucleotides agree with TRBD1. J was trimmed by 10 bases and V by 6 bases; bases with no gene match: 8. CDR1 and CDR2 (germline): MNHEY, SMNVEV (reference sequence). There are 12 residues in the CDR3. The CDR3 region is CASSSDRAGAFF. The CDR3 coding sequence is TGTGCCAGCAGCTCCGACAGGGCTGGAGCTTTCTTT.

The chain uses TRBV6-4 and TRBJ1-1; D is uncertain. CDR3 length: 15 amino acids. CDR1 is MRHNA and CDR2 is SNTAGT in the germline V gene. The V end was cut by 6 bases, the J end by 3 bases, with 17 bases between. The CDR3 reads CASSPSLGRHTEAFF. The CDR3 bases are TGTGCCAGCAGCCCGAGTCTGGGGAGGCACACTGAAGCTTTCTTT.

The V and J genes are TRBV30 and TRBJ2-6; TRBD2 is a possible D gene (5 bases). V was cut by 7 bases and J by 6 bases, with 10 bases left in between. There are 12 residues in the CDR3. Germline CDR1 and CDR2: GTSNPN and SVGIG (reference sequence). The CDR3 DNA is TGTGCCTCCAAAGCGGTGGCCAACGTCCTGACTTTC. This gives the protein CASKAVANVLTF.

Regarding this clone: The sample holds other DNA sequences that translate to the same CDR3. CDR3 residues: CASSLEAGAPYGYTF. DNA of the CDR3: TGCGCCAGCAGCTTGGAGGCAGGGGCTCCCTATGGCTACACCTTC. The J gene is TRBJ1-2, the V gene TRBV5-1; tentatively, D is TRBD1 (6 bases). This CDR3 is 15 amino acids long. V gave up 0 bases and J gave up 4 bases, with 13 bases separating them. CDR1 and CDR2 from the germline V gene are SGHRS and YFSETQ. The full variable domain, completed using reference TRBV5-1 and TRBJ1-2, is KAGVTQTPRYLIKTRGQQVTLSCSPISGHRSVSWYQQTPGQGLQFLFEYFSETQRNKGNFPGRFSGRQFSNSRSEMNVSTLELGDSALYLCASSLEAGAPYGYTFGSGTRLTVV.

The V and J genes are TRBV7-2 and TRBJ2-2; no definite D call. The V gene lost 6 bases and the J gene lost 0 bases, with 8 bases spanning the gap. CDR1 and CDR2 from the germline V gene are SGHTA and FQGNSA. The CDR3 consists of 14 residues. CDR3 region: CASRLAANTGELFF. As DNA, the CDR3 is TGTGCCAGCAGGCTGGCAGCGAACACCGGGGAGCTGTTTTTT.

The chain links TRBV7-2 to TRBJ2-2; D may be TRBD2 (6 bases). Trimming removed 1 base at V and 7 bases at J, with 7 bases between. Germline CDR1 SGHTA, CDR2 FQGNSA. The CDR3 is 13 residues long. The CDR3 is CASSLVGGGELFF. The DNA for the CDR3 is TGTGCCAGCAGCTTAGTGGGGGGCGGGGAGCTGTTTTTT. The full variable domain, rest sourced from reference TRBV7-2 and TRBJ2-2, is GAGVSQSPSNKVTEKGKDVELRCDPISGHTALYWYRQSLGQGLEFLIYFQGNSAPDKSGLPSDRFSAERTGGSVSTLTIQRTQQEDSAVYLCASSLVGGGELFFGEGSRLTVL.

The chain has TRBV7-9 and TRBJ1-1, with D possibly being TRBD1 (6 bases). This CDR3 is built from 12 residues. Trimming removed 6 bases from V and 5 bases from J, with 10 bases in between. Germline V gene data show CDR1 as SEHNR and CDR2 as FQNEAQ (reference sequence). CDR3 residues: CASSSQGTEAFF. The CDR3 DNA follows: TGTGCCAGCAGTTCTCAGGGGACTGAAGCTTTCTTT. The whole variable domain, remainder taken from reference TRBV7-9 and TRBJ1-1, is DTGVSQNPRHKITKRGQNVTFRCDPISEHNRLYWYRQTLGQGPEFLTYFQNEAQLEKSRLLSDRFSAERPKGSFSTLEIQRTEQGDSAMYLCASSSQGTEAFFGQGTRLTVV.

This clone was found a few times. This is likely an artifact of a read error, given a far larger clone one base away. This chain's CDR3 is CASSQALASGGKQETQYF. Here the CDR3 DNA reads TGTGCCAGCAGCCAAGCCCTAGCTAGCGGGGGAAAACAAGAGACCCAGTACTTC. The V gene is TRBV7-2, the J gene TRBJ2-5; 10 bases are shared with TRBD2. Germline CDR1 SGHTA, CDR2 FQGNSA. J lost 2 bases, V lost 5 bases, and 14 bases had no gene match. This CDR3 has 18 amino acids.

Details on this clone: One junction end disagrees with the germline gene, perhaps due to a read error. The rearrangement joins TRBV7-7 to TRBJ1-3; TRBD1 might be the D (5 bases). Germline V gene sequence: CDR1 SSHAT, CDR2 FNYEAQ (reference sequence). The length of the CDR3 is 14 residues. CDR3 amino acids: CAGSRGGWGNTIYF. The CDR3, as DNA: TGTGCCGGCAGCCGGGGGGGGTGGGGAAACACCATATATTTT.

This chain links TRBV29-1 with TRBJ2-7; 7 bases map to TRBD1. The CDR3 has 12 amino acids. J lost 2 bases, V lost 6 bases, and 4 bases had no gene match. Germline loops: CDR1 SQVTM, CDR2 ANQGSEA. The DNA of the CDR3 is TGCAGCGTACGGGGACAGACCTACGAGCAGTACTTC. Translating gives CSVRGQTYEQYF.

The CDR3 bases are TGTGCCAGTAGTCGGGGTAACACTGAAGCTTTCTTT. Its protein product is CASSRGNTEAFF. The chain couples TRBV19 to TRBJ1-1; D ambiguous. The germline CDR1 and CDR2 sequences are LNHDA and SQIVND (reference sequence). The CDR3 extends over 12 amino acids. The ends were cut back, 5 bases at V and 2 bases at J, with 6 bases in the middle.

The V and J genes are TRBV18 and TRBJ1-2; D is undetermined. This CDR3 spans 18 amino acids. V was pared by 0 bases and J by 0 bases, with 17 bases between. CDR1 is KGHSH, CDR2 LQKENI, per germline. The CDR3 spells CASSPPGTAPPANYGYTF. In DNA form, the CDR3 reads TGTGCCAGCTCACCACCGGGTACAGCACCTCCTGCTAACTATGGCTACACCTTC.

This clone occurred once. The chain uses TRBV6-5 and TRBJ1-1; 8 bases match TRBD1. Per the germline V gene, CDR1 is MNHEY and CDR2 is SVGAGI. The V gene end was trimmed by 6 bases and the J gene end by 4 bases; junction bases not matched to a gene: 7. The CDR3 consists of 14 residues. This CDR3 reads CASSPDRGLTEAFF. The DNA of the CDR3 is TGTGCCAGCAGCCCCGACAGGGGCCTCACTGAAGCTTTCTTT.

The chain links TRBV19 to TRBJ1-5; 7 nucleotides line up with TRBD1. The V segment lost 5 bases and the J segment 7 bases; nucleotides outside the gene matches: 14. From germline, CDR1 is LNHDA and CDR2 SQIVND (reference sequence). The CDR3 covers 16 residues. The CDR3 loop reads CASSPAHDRAGQPQHF. CDR3 coding DNA: TGTGCCAGTAGTCCTGCCCACGACAGGGCGGGGCAGCCCCAGCATTTT.

The V call is TRBV28, the J call TRBJ1-2; D is unresolved. This CDR3 contains 13 residues. The V and J ends lost 6 bases and 4 bases respectively, with 12 bases between them. In germline, CDR1 is MDHEN, CDR2 SYDVKM. CDR3 in amino acids: CASRISGSYGYTF. The CDR3 DNA reads TGTGCCAGCAGGATATCTGGGAGCTATGGCTACACCTTC.

V and J are TRBV6-5 and TRBJ1-6, with TRBD1 matching 10 bases. Germline lookup yields CDR1 MNHEY and CDR2 SVGAGI. J was trimmed by 10 bases and V by 5 bases; bases with no gene match: 5. The CDR3 is made up of 14 amino acids. The CDR3 DNA is TGTGCCAGCAGTGAGGGGACAGGGGAATCACCCCTCCACTTT. This gives the protein CASSEGTGESPLHF.

The genes are TRBV9 and TRBJ1-2; tentatively, D is TRBD1 (6 bases). This CDR3 has 16 amino acids. V was pared by 0 bases and J by 7 bases, with 19 bases between. Germline lookup yields CDR1 SGDLS and CDR2 YYNGEE. The CDR3 DNA follows: TGTGCCAGCAGCGTAGCGCAGGGGCCCTCCATAGGTGGCTACACCTTC. Translating gives CASSVAQGPSIGGYTF.

This clone was recorded only once. This sequence joins TRBV6-6 and TRBJ1-6; D is perhaps TRBD1 (6 bases). The CDR3 is made up of 16 amino acids. The V and J ends lost 6 bases and 5 bases respectively, with 17 bases between them. Germline V lookup: CDR1 MNHNY, CDR2 SVGAGI (reference sequence). CDR3 region: CASSPGHQYNNSPLHF. The CDR3 region has the DNA TGTGCCAGCAGCCCGGGACACCAGTACAATAATTCACCCCTCCACTTT.

This rearrangement joins TRBV5-6 to TRBJ1-2; 9 nucleotides match TRBD1. V was pared by 0 bases and J by 7 bases, with 4 bases of the junction left unmatched. Germline lookup yields CDR1 SGHDT and CDR2 YYEEEE. The CDR3 contains 14 residues. CDR3 region: CASSLADRGVGYTF. CDR3 bases: TGTGCCAGCAGCTTGGCCGACAGGGGGGTTGGCTACACCTTC.

This clone has just a few counts. The V and J genes are TRBV28 and TRBJ1-1; 10 bases map to TRBD1. V was clipped by 8 bases and J by 4 bases; unmatched bases: 10. CDR3 length: 15 residues. The germline V gene has CDR1 MDHEN and CDR2 SYDVKM. This chain's CDR3 is CASRTGGTGVTEAFF. In DNA, the CDR3 is TGTGCCAGCCGCACCGGGGGGACAGGGGTCACTGAAGCTTTCTTT.

This clone came up once. The chain combines TRBV27 with TRBJ2-6; D gene ambiguous. From germline, CDR1 is MNHEY and CDR2 SMNVEV (reference sequence). The CDR3 contains 15 residues. The V gene lost 5 bases and the J gene lost 0 bases, with 8 bases spanning the gap. CDR3 region: CASSPLGSGANVLTF. The CDR3 DNA sequence: TGTGCCAGCAGTCCCCTCGGCTCTGGGGCCAACGTCCTGACTTTC.

The CDR3 is CASSLYRSPNTGELFF. The CDR3 DNA sequence: TGTGCCAGCAGTTTGTACAGGTCACCTAACACCGGGGAGCTGTTTTTT. This chain connects TRBV28 to TRBJ2-2; TRBD1 might be the D (5 bases). The V gene lost 3 bases and the J gene lost 2 bases, with 13 bases spanning the gap. The CDR3 is 16 amino acids. CDR1 and CDR2 from the germline V gene are MDHEN and SYDVKM.

V gene TRBV6-6 combines with J gene TRBJ1-2; weak D call: TRBD1 (5 bases). The V end was cut by 0 bases, the J end by 6 bases, with 14 bases between. The CDR3 is 15 amino acids. The germline CDR1 and CDR2 sequences are MNHNY and SVGAGI (reference sequence). The CDR3 loop is CASSYSGGTVHGYTF. The CDR3 coding sequence is TGTGCCAGCAGTTACTCGGGGGGGACGGTTCATGGCTACACCTTC.

The chain links TRBV30 to TRBJ2-7; no clear D gene. This CDR3 has 13 amino acids. With 5 bases removed from V and 3 bases from J, the gap between germline ends came to 14 bases. CDR1 and CDR2 from the germline V gene are GTSNPN and SVGIG (reference sequence). The CDR3 region is CAWSKTSFYEQYF. The CDR3 region has the DNA TGTGCCTGGTCCAAGACATCTTTCTACGAGCAGTACTTC.

The gene calls are TRBV28 and TRBJ1-2; tentative D call: TRBD1 (6 bases). Germline values: CDR1 MDHEN, CDR2 SYDVKM. The CDR3 contains 13 residues. Trimming stripped 7 bases from V and 5 bases from J, with 14 bases between. CDR3 DNA sequence: TGTGCCAGCAACACAGGGTTGTGGTATGGCTACACCTTC. Translation gives CASNTGLWYGYTF.